Below are 9 T cell receptor beta chains sequenced from a single sample in a study of cytomegalovirus exposure and HLA in healthy donors. Primers for the PCR totalled 60 Vbeta and 13 Jbeta. Only in-frame clones appear in the TCRdb table, and some are missing; sequencing was by immunoSEQ multiplex PCR. The data contain hundreds of thousands of clones, about 75% of them seen just once; the ten biggest clones take up around 1.8%. Sequenced material: PBMCs. The receptors shown here come from a man aged 18 to 30 in good health and CMV-seronegative.

In its sample, this clone was seen a few times. This chain uses TRBV19 with TRBJ2-2; 7 nucleotides match TRBD1. The CDR3 runs to 15 residues. Per germline, CDR1 LNHDA and CDR2 SQIVND (reference sequence). The J segment lost 6 bases and the V segment lost 8 bases, leaving 12 bases of the junction unmatched. The CDR3 bases are TGTGCCAGTCAACAGGGGATCCTTTTTTCCGGGGAGCTGTTTTTT. Its protein is CASQQGILFSGELFF. Looking up the rest from reference TRBV19 and TRBJ2-2 gives the full variable domain: DGGITQSPKYLFRKEGQNVTLSCEQNLNHDAMYWYRQDPGQGLRLIYYSQIVNDFQKGDIAEGYSVSREKKESFPLTVTSAQKNPTAFYLCASQQGILFSGELFFGEGSRLTVL.

The J gene is TRBJ1-2, the V gene TRBV28; D possibly corresponds to TRBD1 (6 bases). This CDR3 spans 17 amino acids. Germline-derived CDR1 and CDR2 are MDHEN and SYDVKM. The germline V and J ends were trimmed by 4 bases and 4 bases, with 22 bases remaining between them. The CDR3, as DNA: TGTGCCAGCAGTTCCCCCACGCGAACAGGGCAGAGCTATGGCTACACCTTC. This sequence encodes CASSSPTRTGQSYGYTF.

The V and J genes are TRBV6-5 and TRBJ2-7; TRBD1 matches 8 bases. Germline V lookup: CDR1 MNHEY, CDR2 SVGAGI. V lost 2 bases, J lost 0 bases, and 3 bases stayed unmatched. This CDR3 is 15 amino acids long. The CDR3 loop reads CASSYGTGFSYEQYF. In DNA, the CDR3 is TGTGCCAGCAGTTACGGGACAGGCTTCTCCTACGAGCAGTACTTC.

V and J are TRBV4-2 and TRBJ2-7, with D maybe TRBD1 (5 bases). Germline V gives CDR1 LGHNA, CDR2 YNFKEQ. V gave up 0 bases and J gave up 2 bases, with 23 bases separating them. The CDR3 spans 19 residues. CDR3 protein: CASSQDPAGWTSSTYEQYF. The CDR3 nucleotides read TGTGCCAGCAGCCAAGATCCCGCAGGGTGGACGTCTTCAACCTACGAGCAGTACTTC.

The CDR3: CASSLASGYEQYF. The CDR3 region has the DNA TGTGCCAGCAGCTTGGCGAGCGGTTACGAGCAGTACTTC. The V and J genes are TRBV5-6 and TRBJ2-7, with D maybe TRBD2 (5 bases). The germline V gene encodes CDR1 SGHDT and CDR2 YYEEEE. The CDR3 is 13 residues long. V was trimmed by 0 bases and J by 4 bases, leaving 8 bases between them.

The rearrangement joins TRBV28 to TRBJ1-1, with D possibly TRBD1 on 6 matching bases. The germline CDR1 and CDR2 sequences are MDHEN and SYDVKM. The CDR3 extends over 14 amino acids. The V and J ends lost 4 bases and 1 base respectively, with 10 bases between them. The CDR3 region is CASSSRDTNTEAFF. The CDR3 region has the DNA TGTGCCAGCAGTTCCAGGGACACGAACACTGAAGCTTTCTTT.

V gene TRBV27 combines with J gene TRBJ1-2; D is perhaps TRBD1 (6 bases). There are 15 residues in the CDR3. Per the germline V gene, CDR1 is MNHEY and CDR2 is SMNVEV (reference sequence). The V end lost 4 bases, the J end lost 4 bases, and 16 bases lay between the germline ends. In DNA, the CDR3 is TGTGCCAGCAGTTCCTGGACAGAATCGGGCTATGGCTACACCTTC. Protein: CASSSWTESGYGYTF.

This clone was seen just once. V gene TRBV6-1 combines with J gene TRBJ1-1; no clear D gene. The germline V gene has CDR1 MNHNS and CDR2 SASEGT. This CDR3 region has 11 residues. The ends were cut back, 10 bases at V and 5 bases at J, with 11 bases in the middle. CDR3 nucleotides: TGTGCCACGCAGAGGGATACTGAAGCTTTCTTT. The encoded protein is CATQRDTEAFF.

The CDR3 nucleotides are TGTGCCAGCAGCTTAAACTCGGGAAGCGAGACCCAGTACTTC. This gives the protein CASSLNSGSETQYF. The gene calls are TRBV7-3 and TRBJ2-5, with D perhaps TRBD2 (5 bases). The V end lost 1 base, the J end lost 5 bases, and 11 bases lay between the germline ends. The CDR3 contains 14 residues. Germline lookup yields CDR1 SGHTA and CDR2 FQGTGA. The full variable domain, completed using reference TRBV7-3 and TRBJ2-5, is GAGVSQTPSNKVTEKGKYVELRCDPISGHTALYWYRQSLGQGPEFLIYFQGTGAADDSGLPNDRFFAVRPEGSVSTLKIQRTERGDSAVYLCASSLNSGSETQYFGPGTRLLVL.